The 3 T cell receptor beta chains reported below all come from one sample, sequenced in a study of regulatory T cells in long-lasting Graves disease. Regarding time point: newly diagnosed GD, antithyroid drugs for less than 3 months. PBMC RNA was the source of the TCR library. Libraries of TCR beta came from iRepertoire HTBI primers plus Arm-PCR of CDR3 regions. TCRdb re-analysed the multiplex PCR reads in MiXCR, keeping a single row per CDR3 protein. This table holds 450,000 to 600,000 distinct CDR3 sequences, 13% found once. These data were also filed under a second study, of T cells in Graves' hyperthyroidism and ophthalmopathy.

The material was peripheral blood mononuclear cells (PBMCs), obtained at new diagnosis, from a patient treated with antithyroid drugs. The source is a man aged 25-45 years with Graves disease.

This clonotype was seen many times. The genes are TRBV2 and TRBJ1-4, with TRBD1 identical over 9 bases. Per the germline V gene, CDR1 is SNHLY and CDR2 is FYNNEI. The CDR3 consists of 13 residues. The ends lost 5 bases at V and 7 bases at J; junction bases unmatched: 2. CDR3 region: CASSSGQGEKLFF. For the CDR3, the DNA is TGTGCCAGCAGTTCGGGACAGGGTGAAAAACTGTTTTTT.

There are many counts of this clonotype. The chain joins TRBV3-1 to TRBJ1-2; 7 bases map to TRBD1. Germline V gene sequence: CDR1 LGHDT, CDR2 YNNKEL (reference sequence). With 4 bases clipped from V and 8 bases from J, the junction kept 7 bases outside the gene matches. The CDR3 spans 13 residues. The CDR3 spells CASSPRDSRGYTF. DNA of the CDR3: TGTGCCAGCAGCCCCCGGGACAGCCGGGGCTACACCTTC.

This clonotype was counted at least ten times. The chain links TRBV6-1 to TRBJ2-1; TRBD2 matches at 11 bases. CDR3 size: 15 residues. The ends lost 6 bases at V and 8 bases at J; junction bases unmatched: 9. CDR1 is MNHNS, CDR2 SASEGT, per germline. The CDR3 DNA sequence: TGTGCCAGCAGCTCAGGACTAGCGGGTAGGGATGAGCAGTTCTTC. Encoded protein: CASSSGLAGRDEQFF.